The 23 T cell receptor beta chains given below trace back to one sample, sequenced in a study of CD8 T cells in Susac syndrome. RNA totalling about 0.5 to 1 ug underwent reverse transcription with random hexamers. TCRdb passed the immunoSEQ multiplex PCR reads through MiXCR, listing each CDR3 protein once. The data show roughly 120,000 distinct CDR3 sequences, 90% to 95% seen once. Material: CD4+ T cells from PBMCs. The origin of the receptors is a human donor with multiple sclerosis.

The chain has TRBV30 and TRBJ1-2; D is unresolved. The CDR3 is made up of 14 amino acids. CDR1 and CDR2 from the germline V gene are GTSNPN and SVGIG (reference sequence). The germline V and J ends were trimmed by 0 bases and 4 bases, with 12 bases remaining between them. The CDR3 here is CAWSVPNRGYGYTF. The CDR3 DNA is TGTGCCTGGAGTGTCCCAAACCGGGGCTATGGCTACACCTTC.

The chain uses TRBV5-6 and TRBJ2-2; D gene unclear. In germline, CDR1 is SGHDT, CDR2 YYEEEE. The CDR3 sequence is 14 residues long. V lost 4 bases to trimming and J lost 1 base, with 8 bases between them. CDR3 DNA sequence: TGTGCCAGCAGCCCTAGGTTGAACACCGGGGAGCTGTTTTTT. Its translation is CASSPRLNTGELFF. Complete variable domain (other parts from reference TRBV5-6 and TRBJ2-2): DAGVTQSPTHLIKTRGQQVTLRCSPKSGHDTVSWYQQALGQGPQFIFQYYEEEERQRGNFPDRFSGHQFPNYSSELNVNALLLGDSALYLCASSPRLNTGELFFGEGSRLTVL.

V usage is TRBV6-2 or TRBV6-3 and J usage is TRBJ1-2, with 9 bases aligning to TRBD1. The ends lost 8 bases at V and 6 bases at J; junction bases unmatched: 4. The CDR3 is made up of 12 amino acids. Looked up from germline, CDR1 is MNHEY and CDR2 is SVGEGT. CDR3 amino acids: CASRDRENGYTF. The CDR3 DNA follows: TGTGCCAGCCGGGACAGGGAAAATGGCTACACCTTC.

The chain couples TRBV7-2 to TRBJ2-3; TRBD2 agrees at 10 bases. Trimming took 7 bases from V and 3 from J; bases not matched to a gene: 10. CDR3 length: 16 residues. CDR1 is SGHTA, CDR2 FQGNSA, per germline. This CDR3 is CASIRLLAGRTDTQYF. The CDR3 DNA reads TGTGCCAGCATCCGCCTACTAGCGGGGAGGACAGATACGCAGTATTTT.

The gene calls are TRBV5-8 and TRBJ2-6; the match to TRBD1 covers 9 bases. The V and J ends lost 4 bases and 2 bases, in that order; junction bases with no gene match: 4. There are 16 residues in the CDR3. The V gene's germline CDR1 is SGHTS and CDR2 YDEGEE. In nucleotides, the CDR3 is TGTGCCAGCAGCCTTGGGACAGGGACTGGGGCCAACGTCCTGACTTTC. This translates into CASSLGTGTGANVLTF.

The genes are TRBV15 and TRBJ1-6; TRBD1 matches at 7 bases. The CDR3 runs 14 residues. The V gene's germline CDR1 is LNHNV and CDR2 YYDKDF (reference sequence). The V gene end was trimmed by 5 bases and the J gene end by 7 bases; junction bases not matched to a gene: 5. The CDR3 here is CATSRQGPNSPLHF. CDR3 sequence (DNA): TGTGCCACCAGCCGACAGGGACCAAATTCACCCCTCCACTTT.

The CDR3 region is CASSVGQGVETGELFF. The CDR3 nucleotides read TGCGCCAGCAGCGTCGGACAGGGGGTCGAGACCGGGGAGCTGTTTTTT. The rearrangement uses TRBV5-1 and TRBJ2-2; 10 nucleotides align to TRBD1. The CDR3 runs to 16 residues. V lost 4 bases to trimming and J lost 5 bases; unmatched junction nucleotides: 8. Per germline, CDR1 SGHRS and CDR2 YFSETQ.

This chain connects TRBV30 to TRBJ1-1; D call uncertain. Germline V gene data show CDR1 as GTSNPN and CDR2 as SVGIG (reference sequence). CDR3 length: 14 residues. V shed 0 bases and J shed 4 bases, with 12 bases lying between them. CDR3 sequence reads: CAWSVGGRSTEAFF. In DNA, the CDR3 is TGTGCCTGGAGTGTAGGAGGACGTTCCACTGAAGCTTTCTTT.

The chain combines TRBV18 with TRBJ2-3; D is perhaps TRBD2 (6 bases). V lost 4 bases and J 3 bases, leaving 14 bases between the germline ends. CDR3 length: 15 residues. Per the germline V gene, CDR1 is KGHSH and CDR2 is LQKENI. This CDR3 is CASSRRWGETDTQYF. The CDR3 DNA sequence: TGTGCCAGCTCACGTCGTTGGGGGGAGACAGATACGCAGTATTTT.

The chain has TRBV10-3 and TRBJ1-2; 7 positions agree with TRBD1. The CDR3 extends over 15 amino acids. The germline V gene has CDR1 ENHRY and CDR2 SYGVKD. The ends lost 1 base at V and 8 bases at J; junction bases unmatched: 10. The CDR3 is CAISEWRDSTGGYTF. The CDR3 DNA sequence: TGTGCCATCAGTGAGTGGAGGGACAGTACGGGAGGCTACACCTTC.

CDR3 sequence: CAWSVRPGGDTQYF. The CDR3 DNA sequence: TGTGCCTGGAGTGTACGTCCAGGGGGAGATACGCAGTATTTT. This chain joins TRBV30 and TRBJ2-3; the match to TRBD1 covers 7 bases. CDR1 and CDR2 from the germline V gene are GTSNPN and SVGIG (reference sequence). The CDR3 covers 14 residues. V shed 0 bases and J 5 bases; nucleotides not matched to a gene: 5.

CDR3 sequence: CASRAGASRTQYF. The CDR3 DNA reads TGTGCCAGCAGGGCCGGGGCGTCGCGGACGCAGTATTTT. The chain is built from TRBV3-1 and TRBJ2-3; D assignment may be TRBD1 or TRBD2 (5 bases each). Trimming took 6 bases from V and 9 from J, leaving 16 bases between them. The CDR3 extends over 13 amino acids. Germline lookup yields CDR1 LGHDT and CDR2 YNNKEL (reference sequence).

The rearrangement links TRBV13 to TRBJ2-3; possibly TRBD1 for D (5 bases). The ends were cut back, 6 bases at V and 4 bases at J, with 14 bases in the middle. There are 14 residues in the CDR3. Germline loops: CDR1 PRHDT, CDR2 FYEKMQ (reference sequence). CDR3 sequence: CASRAKGLSDTQYF. CDR3 bases: TGTGCCAGCAGAGCGAAGGGGTTGTCAGATACGCAGTATTTT.

This clonotype was counted between two and nine times. CDR3 bases: TGTGCCAGCAGCACCCGCGGGGATACGCAGTATTTT. Translated, it gives CASSTRGDTQYF. J is TRBJ2-3 and V is TRBV6-1; D might be TRBD2 (5 bases). The CDR3 has 12 amino acids. The ends were cut back, 6 bases at V and 6 bases at J, with 10 bases in the middle. Germline V lookup: CDR1 MNHNS, CDR2 SASEGT.

The V call is TRBV27, the J call TRBJ1-1; D remains unclear. This CDR3 comprises 13 residues. Germline loops: CDR1 MNHEY, CDR2 SMNVEV (reference sequence). V was pared by 2 bases and J by 6 bases, with 10 bases between. CDR3: CASSLHRIAEAFF. The CDR3 nucleotides are TGTGCCAGCAGTTTACACCGGATTGCTGAAGCTTTCTTT.

The rearrangement joins TRBV20-1 to TRBJ2-7; 10 nucleotides match TRBD1. CDR3 size: 15 residues. V was pared by 5 bases and J by 7 bases, with 14 bases of the junction left unmatched. CDR1 and CDR2 (germline): DFQATT, SNEGSKA (reference sequence). The CDR3 spells CSAPHPGQGPREQYF. The CDR3 DNA is TGCAGTGCTCCTCACCCGGGACAGGGGCCTCGGGAGCAGTACTTC.

The gene calls are TRBV7-3 and TRBJ1-6; 7 bases fit TRBD1. V was pared by 1 base and J by 8 bases, with 2 bases of the junction left unmatched. CDR3 length: 14 residues. Germline V CDR1 and CDR2: SGHTA, FQGTGA. As DNA, the CDR3 is TGTGCCAGCAGCTTAAACAGGGGAGATTCACCCCTCCACTTT. Its protein product is CASSLNRGDSPLHF.

This clonotype was found once. This chain uses TRBV5-1 with TRBJ2-7; 12 positions match TRBD2. The CDR3 has 16 residues. Unmatched junction bases numbered 5, after V lost 3 bases and J lost 1 base. Germline CDR1 is SGHRS and CDR2 is YFSETQ. The CDR3 sequence: CASSSETSGRSYEQYF. As DNA, the CDR3 is TGCGCCAGCAGCTCCGAGACTAGCGGGAGATCCTACGAGCAGTACTTC.

J is TRBJ2-1 and V is TRBV6-6; 10 nucleotides match TRBD1. Germline V gene sequence: CDR1 MNHNY, CDR2 SVGAGI (reference sequence). This CDR3 has 15 residues. J was trimmed by 9 bases and V by 10 bases; bases with no gene match: 15. In DNA form, the CDR3 reads TGTGCCACCGGAGGCCCCGGGACAGGGGCCCCTGAGCAGTTCTTC. Translation gives CATGGPGTGAPEQFF.

The genes are TRBV20-1 and TRBJ1-6, with 8 positions matching TRBD1. The CDR3 sequence is 13 residues long. The V gene's germline CDR1 is DFQATT and CDR2 SNEGSKA (reference sequence). The V segment lost 6 bases and the J segment 10 bases; nucleotides outside the gene matches: 8. CDR3 residues: CSARTDRESPLHF. The CDR3 bases are TGCAGTGCACGGACGGACAGGGAATCACCCCTCCACTTT.

This chain connects TRBV6-5 to TRBJ1-5, with D unresolved. This CDR3 is built from 15 residues. Germline V gene lookup returns CDR1 MNHEY and CDR2 SVGAGI. With 6 bases removed from V and 1 base from J, the gap between germline ends came to 13 bases. CDR3 DNA sequence: TGTGCCAGCAGCCTGAACTCTATCAGCAATCAGCCCCAGCATTTT. Its translation: CASSLNSISNQPQHF.

V is TRBV2 and J is TRBJ2-7, with 9 bases lining up with TRBD2. There are 14 residues in the CDR3. Germline CDR1 reads SNHLY; CDR2 reads FYNNEI. After removal of 7 bases from V and 4 bases from J, the junction contained 8 bases not matched to a gene. Here the CDR3 DNA reads TGTGCCAGCACTGCGCGGGGGGGCCGGTACGAGCAGTACTTC. Translated: CASTARGGRYEQYF.

This clonotype was seen just once. The rearrangement joins TRBV18 to TRBJ2-1; D unclear. Trimming took 2 bases from V and 0 from J, leaving 8 bases between them. CDR3 length: 15 residues. CDR1 is KGHSH and CDR2 is LQKENI in the germline V gene. The CDR3 sequence is CASSPLESSYNEQFF. The CDR3 DNA reads as TGTGCCAGCTCACCATTGGAGAGCTCCTACAATGAGCAGTTCTTC.